The 12 T cell receptor beta chains listed next were all sequenced from one sample in a study of shared clonotypes between healthy human individuals. Here immunoSEQ multiplex PCR was the method, and the copy in TCRdb shows in-frame clones only, minus some. The sample has about 600,000 clones; about 96% are singletons. Sequencing used naive CD4+ T cells sorted from blood. Subset denoted: CD45RA+ positively selected. The receptors were sampled from a woman aged 25 to 39 in good health.

This clone showed up just a few times. This chain connects TRBV11-2 to TRBJ2-2; D uncertain. The V gene's germline CDR1 is SGHAT and CDR2 FQNNGV. The CDR3 extends over 14 amino acids. Trimming pared 3 bases from V and 4 bases from J, leaving 9 bases between. The CDR3 sequence: CASSFGPVTGELFF. CDR3 bases: TGTGCCAGCAGCTTTGGACCGGTCACCGGGGAGCTGTTTTTT.

Notes on this clone: The same CDR3 can be traced to other DNA sequences in this sample. The chain links TRBV20-1 to TRBJ2-5; D remains ambiguous. The J call may be incorrect, as the DNA end agrees better with TRBJ2-7. Germline CDR1 and CDR2: DFQATT and SNEGSKA (reference sequence). This CDR3 has 11 residues. In DNA, the CDR3 is TGCAGTGCTAGGGTATCCTACGAGCAGTACTTC. It yields the protein CSARVSYEQYF.

This chain links TRBV9 with TRBJ2-1; D could derive from TRBD1 or TRBD2 (5 bases each). This CDR3 comprises 11 residues. The V gene's germline CDR1 is SGDLS and CDR2 YYNGEE. The germline V and J ends were trimmed by 4 bases and 9 bases, with 8 bases remaining between them. The CDR3, as DNA: TGTGCCAGCAGCCTCGGGGCTGAGCAGTTCTTC. This codes for CASSLGAEQFF. The variable domain in full, with the rest retrieved from reference TRBV9 and TRBJ2-1, is DSGVTQTPKHLITATGQRVTLRCSPRSGDLSVYWYQQSLDQGLQFLIQYYNGEERAKGNILERFSAQQFPDLHSELNLSSLELGDSALYFCASSLGAEQFFGPGTRLTVL.

The gene calls are TRBV10-3 and TRBJ2-7; 10 bases are shared with TRBD1. Looked up from germline, CDR1 is ENHRY and CDR2 is SYGVKD. This CDR3 spans 14 amino acids. V lost 6 bases and J lost 5; bases outside the gene matches: 7. The CDR3 DNA sequence: TGTGCCATCAGCCCGGGACAGGGGATAAACGAGCAGTACTTC. It specifies CAISPGQGINEQYF.

The chain joins TRBV18 to TRBJ1-3, with unresolved D. V was trimmed by 4 bases and J by 1 base, leaving 11 bases between them. Germline CDR1 and CDR2: KGHSH and LQKENI. The CDR3 sequence is 15 residues long. The CDR3 loop is CASSHPPRSGNTIYF. The DNA for the CDR3 is TGTGCCAGCTCACACCCTCCCCGGTCTGGAAACACCATATATTTT.

This chain links TRBV4-2 with TRBJ1-5; the match to TRBD1 covers 7 bases. After removal of 4 bases from V and 4 bases from J, the junction contained 10 bases not matched to a gene. Germline V gene sequence: CDR1 LGHNA, CDR2 YNFKEQ. This CDR3 comprises 16 residues. The CDR3 DNA is TGTGCCAGCAGCCCGGAAACAGGGGAAGGAAATCAGCCCCAGCATTTT. This gives the protein CASSPETGEGNQPQHF.

This chain connects TRBV19 to TRBJ2-3; 8 nucleotides align to TRBD2. CDR1 is LNHDA, CDR2 SQIVND, per germline (reference sequence). The CDR3 sequence is 15 residues long. Trimming removed 3 bases from V and 0 bases from J; junction bases left unmatched: 2. This CDR3 reads CASSIVAGSTDTQYF. The CDR3 DNA reads as TGTGCCAGTAGTATCGTAGCGGGGAGCACAGATACGCAGTATTTT.

The chain joins TRBV25-1 to TRBJ1-4; D is ambiguous. The CDR3 has 15 amino acids. With 1 base removed from V and 8 bases from J, the gap between germline ends came to 14 bases. CDR1 and CDR2 (germline): MGHDK, SYGVNS. CDR3 residues: CASSESADPLEKLFF. CDR3 sequence (DNA): TGTGCCAGCAGTGAATCGGCAGATCCGCTGGAAAAACTGTTTTTT.

The chain combines TRBV12-5 with TRBJ2-1; 7 nucleotides line up with TRBD1. The CDR3 sequence is 15 residues long. The V gene's germline CDR1 is LGHNT and CDR2 FRNRAP. Trimming took 0 bases from V and 15 from J; bases not matched to a gene: 14. As DNA, the CDR3 is TGTGCTAGTGGTTTGGTACTCTGGTTTGAGAGGGGGCGGTTCTTC. This sequence encodes CASGLVLWFERGRFF. The entire variable domain, with the rest obtained from reference TRBV12-5 and TRBJ2-1, is as follows: DARVTQTPRHKVTEMGQEVTMRCQPILGHNTVFWYRQTMMQGLELLAYFRNRAPLDDSGMPKDRFSAEMPDATLATLKIQPSEPRDSAVYFCASGLVLWFERGRFFGPGTRLTVL.

This clone showed up just once. The rearrangement joins TRBV5-8 to TRBJ2-5; D is undetermined. The V gene's germline CDR1 is SGHTS and CDR2 YDEGEE. The CDR3 runs 13 residues. The V end lost 4 bases, the J end lost 5 bases, and 12 bases lay between the germline ends. The CDR3 DNA reads TGTGCCAGCAGCCCCCCCGGGCTGGAGACCCAGTACTTC. Its protein product is CASSPPGLETQYF.

This chain links TRBV9 with TRBJ2-1, with 12 bases aligning to TRBD2. The ends lost 7 bases at V and 4 bases at J; junction bases unmatched: 6. Germline V gene data show CDR1 as SGDLS and CDR2 as YYNGEE. The CDR3 has 15 amino acids. The CDR3 protein is CASGTGTSGYNEQFF. The CDR3 nucleotides are TGTGCCAGCGGTACCGGGACTAGCGGGTACAATGAGCAGTTCTTC.

This sequence joins TRBV28 and TRBJ1-5; unclear D gene. Germline CDR1 MDHEN, CDR2 SYDVKM. V dropped 5 bases and J dropped 6 bases, with 20 bases sitting between them. This CDR3 spans 16 amino acids. CDR3 amino acids: CASSPDGLLLRQPQHF. The DNA for the CDR3 is TGTGCCAGCAGTCCAGACGGTCTCTTACTGCGTCAGCCCCAGCATTTT.